What follows are 29 T cell receptor beta chains derived from one specimen sequenced in a study of blood T cells in healthy people across ages (dated by TCRdb to between 2014 and 2017). Libraries were prepared through 5' RACE. Sequencing relied on an Illumina HiSeq 2500. The second PCR ran for about 6 to 12 cycles and used a J-beta primer mix along with a sample-barcoded 5' primer. Using fastp trimming at Q25 and MiXCR clonotype assembly, TCRdb reanalyzed the public sequencing data and kept in-frame beta chains. Entries that share a CDR3 protein sequence are merged under the most common genes and DNA. Here the sample has approximately 900,000 distinct CDR3 sequences; under 35% occur a single time. About a tenth of the sample rests with the top ten. The same specimen was also included in a second study, on T cells of mothers and their children.

The specimen sequenced was blood. These receptors all come from a woman aged 40 to 49 in good health.

The rearrangement uses TRBV27 and TRBJ2-7; TRBD1 agrees at 7 bases. Unmatched junction bases numbered 4, after V lost 0 bases and J lost 2 bases. Per the germline V gene, CDR1 is MNHEY and CDR2 is SMNVEV (reference sequence). CDR3 length: 15 amino acids. CDR3: CASSLSTRGTYEQYF. The CDR3 bases are TGTGCCAGCAGTTTATCGACCAGGGGGACCTACGAGCAGTACTTC.

The gene calls are TRBV12-3 or TRBV12-4 and TRBJ2-1; D possibly corresponds to TRBD2 (5 bases). This CDR3 comprises 17 residues. Trimming cost V 3 bases and J 1 base, with 16 bases left between them. The CDR3 DNA reads TGTGCCAGCAGTTTGCCGGGCGCGGGTGGATCCTACAATGAGCAGTTCTTC. Its protein is CASSLPGAGGSYNEQFF.

This clonotype was observed once. This chain uses TRBV5-1 with TRBJ2-7; 9 bases match TRBD2. The closer fit of TRBJ2-5 to the DNA end suggests the J call may be wrong. The germline V gene has CDR1 SGHRS and CDR2 YFSETQ. The CDR3 extends over 17 amino acids. The CDR3: CASGLSGATSGFGTQYF. The DNA for the CDR3 is TGCGCCAGCGGCCTATCCGGGGCGACTAGCGGCTTTGGGACCCAGTACTTC.

This clonotype has just a few counts. V and J are TRBV12-3 or TRBV12-4 and TRBJ1-1; D not certain. Trimming took off 5 bases at V and 5 bases at J, with 15 bases between the two ends. CDR3 length equals 14 residues. The CDR3 DNA follows: TGTGCCAGCAGTCTTACAGACTTCGGGACTGAAGCTTTCTTT. Translation: CASSLTDFGTEAFF.

V is TRBV7-9 and J is TRBJ1-1, with D hard to call. V was clipped by 5 bases and J by 4 bases, with 8 bases between them. The CDR3 has 12 residues. Germline CDR1 and CDR2: SEHNR and FQNEAQ (reference sequence). The CDR3 reads CASSRKGTEAFF. Here the CDR3 DNA reads TGTGCCAGCAGCCGGAAAGGCACTGAAGCTTTCTTT.

This sequence joins TRBV6-2 or TRBV6-3 and TRBJ2-7; the D is unclear. The germline V gene has CDR1 MNHEY and CDR2 SVGEGT. With 1 base removed from V and 6 bases from J, the gap between germline ends came to 7 bases. There are 12 residues in the CDR3. In DNA form, the CDR3 reads TGTGCCAGCAGTTACTGGGCGACCGAGCAGTACTTC. It encodes CASSYWATEQYF.

This clonotype occurred once. The V call is TRBV12-3 or TRBV12-4, the J call TRBJ2-7, with D possibly being TRBD1 or TRBD2 (5 bases each). CDR3 length: 15 amino acids. The V and J ends lost 6 bases and 4 bases respectively, with 19 bases between them. CDR3 DNA: TGTGCCAGCAGCCTGGGAGACAGCCCCATTTACGAGCAGTACTTC. This encodes CASSLGDSPIYEQYF.

This clonotype showed up many times. The chain recombines TRBV7-9 with TRBJ2-1; 12 bases match TRBD1. Germline CDR1 and CDR2: SEHNR and FQNEAQ (reference sequence). V gave up 5 bases and J gave up 6 bases; unmatched junction bases: 5. CDR3 length: 15 amino acids. The CDR3 here is CASSQGQGASNEQFF. For the CDR3, the DNA is TGTGCCAGCAGCCAGGGACAGGGGGCATCCAATGAGCAGTTCTTC.

This clonotype was counted ten times or more. A much larger clone sits a single nucleotide away, making a read error possible. V gene TRBV20-1 combines with J gene TRBJ2-6; TRBD1 is a possible D gene (5 bases). Germline values: CDR1 DFQATT, CDR2 SNEGSKA (reference sequence). The CDR3 totals 15 residues. The CDR3 protein is CSARLLGSGANVRTF. In nucleotides, the CDR3 is TGCAGTGCCAGATTATTAGGCTCTGGGGCCAACGTCCGGACTTTC.

This rearrangement joins TRBV7-9 to TRBJ1-3; 8 nucleotides line up with TRBD1. Per germline, CDR1 SEHNR and CDR2 FQNEAQ (reference sequence). The trim removed 4 bases at V and 4 bases at J, leaving 6 bases unmatched. The CDR3 has 15 amino acids. The CDR3 DNA reads TGTGCCAGCAGCTCGGACAGGGACGAAGGAAACACCATATATTTT. Its protein product is CASSSDRDEGNTIYF.

The chain carries TRBV24-1 and TRBJ2-3; 12 bases align to TRBD1. Losses at the gene ends were 3 bases for V and 6 bases for J; bases not matched to a gene: 9. The CDR3 covers 17 residues. From germline, CDR1 is KGHDR and CDR2 SFDVKD. The CDR3 spells CATSDPGTGGVKDTQYF. In DNA, the CDR3 is TGTGCCACCAGTGATCCCGGGACAGGGGGCGTCAAGGATACGCAGTATTTT.

As to this clonotype: An end of the junction differs from the germline gene, which may be a read error. Here the CDR3 reads CASSRWGGATNEKLFF. The CDR3 DNA reads as TGCGCCAGCTCCCGGTGGGGGGGCGCAACTAATGAAAAACTGTTTTTT. This chain uses TRBV27 with TRBJ1-4; the D gene is possibly TRBD1 (6 bases). The CDR3 is 16 residues long. Germline V gives CDR1 MNHEY, CDR2 SMNVEV (reference sequence).

A few counts support this clonotype. The V gene is TRBV18, the J gene TRBJ2-5, with TRBD2 identical over 9 bases. Germline V gives CDR1 KGHSH, CDR2 LQKENI. V shed 5 bases and J 3 bases; nucleotides not matched to a gene: 13. The CDR3 is 17 amino acids. The DNA of the CDR3 is TGTGCCAGCTCAGACCAGGGGCTAGCGGGGACCAAAGAGACCCAGTACTTC. As protein: CASSDQGLAGTKETQYF.

This chain joins TRBV12-3 or TRBV12-4 and TRBJ2-3; D uncertain. This CDR3 is built from 12 residues. The V end lost 10 bases, the J end lost 4 bases, and 12 bases lay between the germline ends. CDR3 region: CATGVIADTQYF. The CDR3 bases are TGTGCCACAGGAGTGATAGCAGATACGCAGTATTTT.

The table lists this clonotype with many counts. The genes are TRBV6-5 and TRBJ2-7; TRBD1 agrees at 7 bases. V gave up 6 bases and J gave up 6 bases; unmatched junction bases: 5. The CDR3 extends over 12 amino acids. Germline CDR1 MNHEY, CDR2 SVGAGI. The CDR3 here is CASRQGPLEQYF. Written as DNA, the CDR3 is TGTGCCAGCAGACAGGGGCCCCTCGAGCAGTACTTC.

The chain is built from TRBV10-2 and TRBJ2-1; 7 nucleotides align to TRBD2. The CDR3 covers 15 residues. V dropped 8 bases and J dropped 5; count of bases not matched to a gene: 12. In germline, CDR1 is WSHSY, CDR2 SAAADI. The CDR3 here is CASGPWGGYNNEQFF. The CDR3 bases are TGCGCCAGCGGTCCTTGGGGGGGGTACAACAATGAGCAGTTCTTC.

V is TRBV20-1 and J is TRBJ1-5; D ambiguous. V was clipped by 0 bases and J by 2 bases, with 14 bases between them. Germline V gene lookup returns CDR1 DFQATT and CDR2 SNEGSKA (reference sequence). The CDR3 loop spans 16 amino acids. CDR3 nucleotides: TGCAGTGCTAGAGACGAAGGCTCTCGGGGCAATCAGCCCCAGCATTTT. This codes for CSARDEGSRGNQPQHF.

Details on this clonotype: A much larger clone lies a single base off, so this may be a read error. This chain joins TRBV28 and TRBJ2-7; 10 bases match TRBD2. The germline CDR1 and CDR2 sequences are MDHEN and SYDVKM. This CDR3 contains 14 residues. CDR3 DNA sequence: TGTGCCGGCAGTTTAATGCCCGTGCTAGCGGGGGAGTACTTC. The encoded protein is CAGSLMPVLAGEYF.

The V call is TRBV3-1, the J call TRBJ1-2, with D uncertain. CDR1 and CDR2 from the germline V gene are LGHDT and YNNKEL (reference sequence). There are 12 residues in the CDR3. Trimming removed 0 bases from V and 10 bases from J, with 9 bases in between. CDR3 in amino acids: CASSQDGPNYTF. CDR3 nucleotide sequence: TGTGCCAGCAGCCAAGATGGCCCAAACTACACCTTC.

In its sample, this clonotype was seen a few times. A read error may explain this, as a much larger clone is one base away. This chain links TRBV7-2 with TRBJ2-7; TRBD2 might be the D (5 bases). CDR1 is SGHTA and CDR2 is FQGNSA in the germline V gene. This CDR3 is built from 13 residues. CDR3 bases: TGTGCCAGCAGCGTTGAAGAGGGCTACGGGCAGTACTTC. It specifies CASSVEEGYGQYF.

The chain combines TRBV28 with TRBJ2-4, with a possible D match to TRBD1 (6 bases). This CDR3 spans 13 amino acids. Germline lookup yields CDR1 MDHEN and CDR2 SYDVKM. Trimming removed 6 bases from V and 13 bases from J, with 19 bases in between. Here the CDR3 reads CASRGTPSYGQYF. DNA of the CDR3: TGTGCCAGCAGGGGGACACCCTCCTACGGGCAGTACTTC.

V usage is TRBV28 and J usage is TRBJ1-6; maybe TRBD1 (5 bases). Trimming removed 5 bases at V and 3 bases at J, with 14 bases between. The germline gives CDR1 MDHEN, CDR2 SYDVKM. The CDR3 is 16 amino acids. The DNA for the CDR3 is TGTGCCAGCAGTGACCCCGGGACCTACTATAATTCACCCCTCCACTTT. It codes for CASSDPGTYYNSPLHF.

The chain couples TRBV5-1 to TRBJ1-5; no reliable D call. V lost 1 base, J lost 1 base, and 9 bases lay in between. The CDR3 consists of 15 residues. CDR1 SGHRS and CDR2 YFSETQ come from the germline V gene. CDR3 bases: TGCGCCAGCAGCTTGACTACGGGGAGCAATCAGCCCCAGCATTTT. This sequence encodes CASSLTTGSNQPQHF.

The sample holds a few counts of this clonotype. The rearrangement links TRBV5-6 to TRBJ1-1, with D tentatively TRBD1 (6 bases). Germline V CDR1 and CDR2: SGHDT, YYEEEE. The V and J ends lost 3 bases and 3 bases respectively, with 12 bases between them. This CDR3 spans 14 amino acids. CDR3 amino acids: CASSSITGYTEAFF. The CDR3 DNA is TGTGCCAGCAGCTCGATCACAGGGTACACTGAAGCTTTCTTT. Combining the CDR3 with reference TRBV5-6 and TRBJ1-1 gives the whole variable domain DAGVTQSPTHLIKTRGQQVTLRCSPKSGHDTVSWYQQALGQGPQFIFQYYEEEERQRGNFPDRFSGHQFPNYSSELNVNALLLGDSALYLCASSSITGYTEAFFGQGTRLTVV.

This clonotype was detected a few times. This chain links TRBV7-2 with TRBJ2-7; the D is unclear. V was cut by 5 bases and J by 4 bases, with 12 bases left in between. This CDR3 has 13 residues. Per germline, CDR1 SGHTA and CDR2 FQGNSA. This CDR3 reads CASSTPLLYEQYF. Here the CDR3 DNA reads TGTGCCAGCAGCACCCCACTATTATACGAGCAGTACTTC.

This clonotype was found many times. The CDR3 spells CASSLTGAHLSGANVLTF. In DNA form, the CDR3 reads TGTGCCAGCAGCTTAACGGGGGCCCACCTGTCTGGGGCCAACGTCCTGACTTTC. The chain joins TRBV7-3 to TRBJ2-6; a weak D match, TRBD1 (6 bases). The V end was cut by 0 bases, the J end by 1 base, with 13 bases between. The germline V gene has CDR1 SGHTA and CDR2 FQGTGA. CDR3 length equals 18 residues.

The J gene is TRBJ2-7, the V gene TRBV5-4, with TRBD1 matching over 8 bases. After removal of 4 bases from V and 5 bases from J, the junction contained 8 bases not matched to a gene. From germline, CDR1 is SGHNT and CDR2 YYREEE (reference sequence). The CDR3 runs to 14 residues. The DNA for the CDR3 is TGTGCCAGCAGCCTCCAGGGGGCGCGGCACGAGCAGTACTTC. It encodes CASSLQGARHEQYF.

The chain is built from TRBV28 and TRBJ2-5; 12 bases are a match to TRBD2. The CDR3 runs to 15 residues. V gave up 3 bases and J gave up 5 bases; unmatched junction bases: 4. The germline CDR1 and CDR2 sequences are MDHEN and SYDVKM. CDR3: CASSFRTSGAETQYF. For the CDR3, the DNA is TGTGCCAGCAGTTTCCGGACTAGCGGGGCTGAGACCCAGTACTTC. Full variable domain (outside the CDR3, taken from reference TRBV28 and TRBJ2-5): DVKVTQSSRYLVKRTGEKVFLECVQDMDHENMFWYRQDPGLGLRLIYFSYDVKMKEKGDIPEGYSVSREKKERFSLILESASTNQTSMYLCASSFRTSGAETQYFGPGTRLLVL.

This clonotype has only a few counts. This rearrangement joins TRBV3-1 to TRBJ2-7; D is unresolved. This CDR3 is built from 12 residues. Germline V lookup: CDR1 LGHDT, CDR2 YNNKEL (reference sequence). V was clipped by 1 base and J by 5 bases, with 6 bases between them. CDR3 sequence: CASSQVPHEQYF. The CDR3 bases are TGTGCCAGCAGCCAAGTACCCCACGAGCAGTACTTC.